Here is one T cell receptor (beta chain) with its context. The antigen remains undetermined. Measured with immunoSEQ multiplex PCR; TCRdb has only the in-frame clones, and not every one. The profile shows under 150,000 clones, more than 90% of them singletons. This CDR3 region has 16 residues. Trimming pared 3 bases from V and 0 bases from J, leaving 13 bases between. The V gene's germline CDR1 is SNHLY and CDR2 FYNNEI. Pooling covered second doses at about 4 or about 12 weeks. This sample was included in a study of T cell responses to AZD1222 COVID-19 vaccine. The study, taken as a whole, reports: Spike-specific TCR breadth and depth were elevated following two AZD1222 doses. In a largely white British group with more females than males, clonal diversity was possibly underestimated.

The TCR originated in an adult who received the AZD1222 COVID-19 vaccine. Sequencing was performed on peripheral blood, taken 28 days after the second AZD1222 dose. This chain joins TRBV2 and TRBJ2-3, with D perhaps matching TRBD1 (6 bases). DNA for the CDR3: TGTGCCAGCAGTGACATAAGACAGGCTAGCACAGATACGCAGTATTTT. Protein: CASSDIRQASTDTQYF.